Each of the 16 T cell receptor beta chains below was sequenced from the same sample in a study of T cell repertoires in cytomegalovirus infection. Their recognized antigens are unknown. MiXCR, run by TCRdb on the reads, gives a single entry per CDR3 protein. Altogether 700,000 to 950,000 distinct CDR3 sequences are present, approximately 29% being singletons, with the ten largest covering around 11%. Sequenced material: cultured CD8+ T cells from PBMCs, taken from culture after CMV antigen stimulation. All receptors come from a human donor in good health (CMV status not recorded). Some clones in this sample may be carry-over from other donors' samples.

The sample holds a few counts of this clonotype. This chain links TRBV28 with TRBJ1-2; D gene unclear. The CDR3 has 15 residues. V lost 6 bases and J 7 bases, leaving 21 bases between the germline ends. The germline V gene encodes CDR1 MDHEN and CDR2 SYDVKM. The CDR3: CASSPVDGTNSGYTF. DNA for the CDR3: TGTGCCAGCAGCCCTGTTGACGGAACCAACAGTGGCTACACCTTC.

There are many counts of this clonotype. The V and J genes are TRBV7-9 and TRBJ2-7, with D tentatively TRBD1 (6 bases). Looked up from germline, CDR1 is SEHNR and CDR2 is FQNEAQ (reference sequence). With 5 bases removed from V and 5 bases from J, the gap between germline ends came to 13 bases. The CDR3 runs to 13 residues. CDR3 nucleotides: TGTGCCAGCAGCCCCGCTGCAGGGGACGAGCAGTACGTC. Its protein is CASSPAAGDEQYV.

This rearrangement joins TRBV28 to TRBJ1-4; D remains ambiguous. V gave up 6 bases and J gave up 0 bases, with 14 bases separating them. This CDR3 has 16 residues. Germline loops: CDR1 MDHEN, CDR2 SYDVKM. As DNA, the CDR3 is TGTGCCAGCAGAACAGAAACATATGCAACTAATGAAAAACTGTTTTTT. Its translation: CASRTETYATNEKLFF.

The J gene is TRBJ1-5, the V gene TRBV6-6, with unresolved D. CDR1 is MNHNY and CDR2 is SVGAGI in the germline V gene (reference sequence). The CDR3 covers 15 residues. V lost 2 bases, J lost 2 bases, and 10 bases lay in between. Here the CDR3 reads CASSYRLGGNQPQHF. CDR3 sequence (DNA): TGTGCCAGCAGTTACCGGTTAGGAGGCAATCAGCCCCAGCATTTT.

This clonotype was seen more than once but under ten times. The rearrangement joins TRBV7-6 to TRBJ2-3, with D unresolved. The CDR3 is 14 residues long. Trimming left V 7 bases short and J 1 base short, with 12 bases between. CDR1 and CDR2 (germline): SGHVS, FNYEAQ. The DNA of the CDR3 is TGTGCCAGCACCCCAAAGTTTGGCACAGATACGCAGTATTTT. Protein product: CASTPKFGTDTQYF.

In this sample, this clonotype turned up a few times. This chain joins TRBV7-2 and TRBJ2-1, with 8 positions matching TRBD1. This CDR3 is built from 16 residues. With 8 bases clipped from V and 7 bases from J, the junction kept 16 bases outside the gene matches. In germline, CDR1 is SGHTA, CDR2 FQGNSA. The CDR3 here is CASQDRGAGAGNEQFF. The CDR3 DNA sequence: TGTGCCAGCCAAGACAGGGGAGCAGGAGCTGGGAATGAGCAGTTCTTC.

This clonotype came up a few times. This chain uses TRBV12-3 or TRBV12-4 with TRBJ1-5; the D is unclear. V shed 6 bases and J shed 0 bases, with 9 bases lying between them. The CDR3 consists of 14 residues. CDR3 in amino acids: CASSRSNSNQPQHF. CDR3 bases: TGTGCCAGCAGCCGATCTAATAGCAATCAGCCCCAGCATTTT.

This clonotype occurred many times. The rearrangement links TRBV7-2 to TRBJ2-1, with 7 bases fitting TRBD2. Germline CDR1 and CDR2: SGHTA and FQGNSA. This CDR3 region has 16 residues. With 4 bases clipped from V and 1 base from J, the junction kept 7 bases outside the gene matches. Here the CDR3 reads CASSSNDGGSYNEQFF. CDR3 nucleotides: TGTGCCAGCAGCTCCAACGACGGGGGGTCCTACAATGAGCAGTTCTTC.

The CDR3, as DNA: TGTGCCAGCAGACAGGACAGGGGCGGTTGGGCTGAAGCTTTCTTT. This gives the protein CASRQDRGGWAEAFF. The chain recombines TRBV6-6 with TRBJ1-1, with TRBD1 matching 9 bases. The CDR3 length is 15 residues. Germline-derived CDR1 and CDR2 are MNHNY and SVGAGI (reference sequence). The V segment lost 6 bases and the J segment 6 bases; nucleotides outside the gene matches: 11.

The chain is built from TRBV6-4 and TRBJ1-5; D unresolved. Germline V gene data show CDR1 as MRHNA and CDR2 as SNTAGT. The CDR3 covers 12 residues. V lost 6 bases to trimming and J lost 5 bases, with 8 bases between them. CDR3 coding DNA: TGTGCCAGCAGAACTGGTTATCAGCCCCAGCATTTT. Protein sequence: CASRTGYQPQHF.

This chain connects TRBV5-5 to TRBJ1-1; 7 bases are a match to TRBD1. Germline V gene data show CDR1 as SGHKS and CDR2 as YYEKEE (reference sequence). V gave up 3 bases and J gave up 3 bases; unmatched junction bases: 5. The CDR3 contains 14 residues. CDR3 bases: TGTGCCAGCAGCTGGGGACAGCAAGACACTGAAGCTTTCTTT. Its translation: CASSWGQQDTEAFF.

This clonotype showed up just a few times. The rearrangement joins TRBV6-1 to TRBJ2-1; 7 nucleotides match TRBD1. CDR1 MNHNS and CDR2 SASEGT come from the germline V gene. This CDR3 has 15 amino acids. Trimming at V came to 3 bases and at J to 4 bases, leaving 6 bases not matched to a gene. The CDR3 sequence is CASSDRDRLYNEQFF. The CDR3 DNA reads as TGTGCCAGCAGTGACCGGGACAGATTATACAATGAGCAGTTCTTC.

The V call is TRBV5-5, the J call TRBJ2-5, with 8 bases matching TRBD2. The junction had 7 bases not matched to a gene; V was cut back by 0 bases and J by 3 bases. The CDR3 runs 16 residues. Germline lookup yields CDR1 SGHKS and CDR2 YYEKEE (reference sequence). CDR3 in DNA: TGTGCCAGCAGCTTGGCCGGCGGGGGGTTAGAAGAGACCCAGTACTTC. It specifies CASSLAGGGLEETQYF.

The count of this clonotype is one. The germline gene is not matched at one end of the junction; a read error may be the cause. The J gene is TRBJ2-5, the V gene TRBV7-6, with D unclear. Germline V gene sequence: CDR1 SGHVS, CDR2 FNYEAQ. The CDR3 spans 13 residues. In DNA, the CDR3 is TGTGCTAGCAGCTTAAACCTGCGGGAGACCCAGTACTTC. This codes for CASSLNLRETQYF.

The rearrangement joins TRBV7-6 to TRBJ2-7, with 8 positions matching TRBD1. Germline CDR1 is SGHVS and CDR2 is FNYEAQ. The CDR3 has 14 amino acids. Losses at the gene ends were 5 bases for V and 6 bases for J; bases not matched to a gene: 9. The DNA for the CDR3 is TGTGCCAGCAGCCCCGACAGGGGAGATCCCGAGCAGTACTTC. This gives the protein CASSPDRGDPEQYF. Full variable domain (rest looked up from reference TRBV7-6 and TRBJ2-7): GAGVSQSPRYKVTKRGQDVALRCDPISGHVSLYWYRQALGQGPEFLTYFNYEAQQDKSGLPNDRFSAERPEGSISTLTIQRTEQRDSAMYRCASSPDRGDPEQYFGPGTRLTVT.

This clonotype was observed a few times. CDR3 protein: CAIRPRESSYNEQFF. In nucleotides, the CDR3 is TGTGCCATCCGCCCCAGGGAGAGCTCCTACAATGAGCAGTTCTTC. This chain connects TRBV6-1 to TRBJ2-1; D is tentatively TRBD1 or TRBD2 (5 bases each). The germline CDR1 and CDR2 sequences are MNHNS and SASEGT. The CDR3 is 15 residues long. The germline V and J ends were trimmed by 10 bases and 0 bases, with 16 bases remaining between them.